What follows is one T cell receptor beta chain and its context. Its target antigen remains unknown. There are no base qualities to consult, and no much larger clone falls within one base. At the junction V is shortened by 2 bases and J by 5 bases, with 11 bases in between. Including the terminal cysteine and phenylalanine, the CDR3 comprises 14 residues. Only the CDR3 portion is preserved as DNA: 42 bases, with reading frame beginning at the first base. CDR1 and CDR2 were assigned from the germline V gene as SGHDN and FVKESK. This entry comes from a study of blood T cell repertoires in COVID-19 (dated by TCRdb to 2019 to 2021). Broadly, across the study: Samples from collaborators originated in the United States, Italy and Spain and spanned both the acute and convalescent phases of COVID-19. Samples were obtained from the ongoing ImmuneRACE study (first 160 participants) and from 1,254 subjects provided by 6 global collaborators. Sample metadata almost always included a de-identified subject ID, COVID-19 status, age in years and sex. Where available, HLA class I and class II types were obtained from metadata supplied by the sample provider rather than from assay-based typing. The dataset comprised deeply sampled blood TCRbeta repertoires from subjects exposed to, actively infected with, or recovered from COVID-19. The material from the prospective study consisted of cDNA or gDNA derived from T cells, B-cell-depleted T cells, or PBMCs. A freely available public database, intended as a resource for researchers studying the immune response to SARS-CoV-2, is where the repertoires were released.

Whole blood was collected in K2EDTA tubes by collaborating institutions according to the institutions' own protocols. For TCRbeta analysis, collaborator samples were shipped as frozen whole blood, as isolated PBMCs, or as DNA extracted from either sample type. TCRbeta CDR3 regions were amplified from genomic DNA using the immunoSEQ Assay, a bias-controlled multiplex PCR. The paper's data handling went like this. Within the assay, amplification of reference gene primers was used to estimate how many nucleated cells each sample contained. Sequence reads were collapsed and filtered to measure the absolute abundance of every unique TCRbeta CDR3 rearrangement. Productive Simpson clonality was computed per sample as the square root of Simpson's diversity index over productive rearrangements. Here the immuneACCESS table is served through TCRdb, limited to in-frame sequences with V and J called. Missing clones are a known gap in these copies; in checked studies unresolved V genes cover under half, and the rest lacks a known reason. That table supplies the V and J calls and clone size; D and trimming were determined from the DNA. The sample contains around 300,000 clones, about 85% of them found a single time. Of the sample, roughly 2.3% falls within the top ten clones.

The study at large found these results: The amount of clinical and demographic metadata varied by source and participant and was provided uncurated.

The source of this sequence is a man between 18 and 29 years old with active or convalescent COVID-19. The rearrangement joined TRBV14 to TRBJ2-3, and TRBD1 may be the D gene, going by 5 matching bases. Sequenced material: peripheral blood. The CDR3 sequence is CASSQLGVGDTQYF. In nucleotide form, the sequence is TGTGCCAGCAGCCAACTAGGGGTGGGAGATACGCAGTATTTT.